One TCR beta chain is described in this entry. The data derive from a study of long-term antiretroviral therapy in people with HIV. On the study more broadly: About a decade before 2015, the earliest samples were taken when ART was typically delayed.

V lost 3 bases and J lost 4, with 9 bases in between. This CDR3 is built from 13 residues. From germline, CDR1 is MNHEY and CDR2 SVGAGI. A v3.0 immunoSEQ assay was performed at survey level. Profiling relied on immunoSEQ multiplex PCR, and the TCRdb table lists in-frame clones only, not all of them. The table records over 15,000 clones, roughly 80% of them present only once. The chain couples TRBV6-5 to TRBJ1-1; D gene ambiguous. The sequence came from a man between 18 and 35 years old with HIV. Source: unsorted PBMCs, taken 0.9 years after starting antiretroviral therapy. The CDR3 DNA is TGTGCCAGCAGTTATCACCGTGGCACTGAAGCTTTCTTT. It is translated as CASSYHRGTEAFF.